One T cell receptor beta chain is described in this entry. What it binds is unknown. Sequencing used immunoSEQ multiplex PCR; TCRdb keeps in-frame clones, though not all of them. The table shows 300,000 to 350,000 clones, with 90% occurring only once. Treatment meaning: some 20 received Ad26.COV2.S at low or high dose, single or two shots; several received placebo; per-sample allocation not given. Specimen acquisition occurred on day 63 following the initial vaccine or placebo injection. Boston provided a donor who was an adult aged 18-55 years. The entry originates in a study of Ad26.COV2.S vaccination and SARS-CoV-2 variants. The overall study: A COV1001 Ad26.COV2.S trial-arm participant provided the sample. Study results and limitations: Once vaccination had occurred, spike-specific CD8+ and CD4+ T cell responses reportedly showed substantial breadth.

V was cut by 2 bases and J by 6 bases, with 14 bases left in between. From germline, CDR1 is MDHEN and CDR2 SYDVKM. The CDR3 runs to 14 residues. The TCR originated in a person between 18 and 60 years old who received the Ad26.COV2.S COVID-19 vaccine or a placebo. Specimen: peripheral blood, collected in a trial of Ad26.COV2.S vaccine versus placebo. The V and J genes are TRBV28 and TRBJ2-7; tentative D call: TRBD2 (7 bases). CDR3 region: CASSLGGGASEQYV. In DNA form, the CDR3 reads TGTGCCAGCAGTTTAGGTGGGGGGGCAAGCGAGCAGTACGTC.